The 11 T cell receptor beta chains below all came from one sample that was sequenced in a study of blood T cell repertoires in COVID-19. Data came from immunoSEQ multiplex PCR; TCRdb stores just in-frame clones and leaves some out. The repertoire holds a few hundred thousand clones, with less than 90% as singletons. The sample consisted of peripheral blood. Receptor source: an elderly woman with active or convalescent COVID-19.

This clone has a single count. The rearrangement joins TRBV5-6 to TRBJ2-5; unclear D gene. The CDR3 length is 13 residues. The ends were cut back, 4 bases at V and 1 base at J, with 8 bases in the middle. CDR1 is SGHDT and CDR2 is YYEEEE in the germline V gene. This CDR3 is CASSLRPQETQYF. DNA of the CDR3: TGTGCCAGCAGCCTCAGGCCCCAAGAGACCCAGTACTTC.

The J gene is TRBJ2-5, the V gene TRBV5-1; D perhaps matches TRBD1 (5 bases). Deletions cut 7 bases from V and 5 bases from J, with 15 bases between. The CDR3 spans 13 residues. Germline CDR1 and CDR2: SGHRS and YFSETQ. DNA of the CDR3: TGCGCCAGCTACCAACAGGAAAAGGAGACCCAGTACTTC. Translating gives CASYQQEKETQYF.

The rearrangement uses TRBV19 and TRBJ2-2; D is unclear. Germline V lookup: CDR1 LNHDA, CDR2 SQIVND (reference sequence). The CDR3 covers 15 residues. The V gene lost 3 bases and the J gene lost 0 bases, with 8 bases spanning the gap. The CDR3 nucleotides read TGTGCCAGTAGTATCCCCTTAGCGAACACCGGGGAGCTGTTTTTT. Protein product: CASSIPLANTGELFF.

The genes are TRBV5-1 and TRBJ1-1, with D unclear. Germline CDR1 reads SGHRS; CDR2 reads YFSETQ. V was cut by 2 bases and J by 5 bases, with 16 bases left in between. The CDR3 covers 15 residues. The CDR3 protein is CASSLGGEVWTEAFF. CDR3 DNA: TGCGCCAGCAGCTTAGGTGGGGAGGTATGGACTGAAGCTTTCTTT.

The chain couples TRBV29-1 to TRBJ1-6; 8 bases agree with TRBD1. Germline V gene sequence: CDR1 SQVTM, CDR2 ANQGSEA. Trimming cost V 7 bases and J 7 bases; bases outside gene matches: 3. CDR3 length: 12 amino acids. CDR3 sequence reads: CSARQGNSPLHF. The CDR3 DNA follows: TGCAGCGCCCGACAGGGGAATTCACCCCTCCACTTT.

The chain couples TRBV27 to TRBJ2-3; possible D gene TRBD2, 5 bases. CDR1 is MNHEY, CDR2 SMNVEV, per germline (reference sequence). Between the trimmed V and J ends, which lost 10 bases and 2 bases, there was a span of 16 bases. The CDR3 length is 14 residues. The CDR3 nucleotides are TGTGCCACCCAGCTAGCCGGTCTCACAGATACGCAGTATTTT. Protein product: CATQLAGLTDTQYF.

V gene TRBV18 combines with J gene TRBJ1-2; tentative D call: TRBD1 (5 bases). Trimming took off 5 bases at V and 2 bases at J, with 9 bases between the two ends. Per germline, CDR1 KGHSH and CDR2 LQKENI. CDR3 length equals 13 residues. The CDR3 reads CASSSSGNYGYTF. CDR3 nucleotides: TGTGCCAGCTCAAGCTCAGGGAACTATGGCTACACCTTC.

The chain has TRBV28 and TRBJ2-7; 7 bases map to TRBD2. CDR1 and CDR2 (germline): MDHEN, SYDVKM. CDR3 size: 12 residues. V trimming: 9 bases; J trimming: 4 bases; junction bases outside the gene matches: 6. CDR3 loop: CASYSSGYEQYF. The CDR3 DNA reads as TGTGCCAGTTATTCTAGCGGTTACGAGCAGTACTTC.

The CDR3 region has the DNA TGTGCCTGGAGTATGCTAGTTAGGACAGATACGCAGTATTTT. This translates into CAWSMLVRTDTQYF. The V and J genes are TRBV30 and TRBJ2-3; no firm D call. CDR3 size: 14 residues. Trimming shortened V by 2 bases and J by 3 bases, and 12 bases separated the two germline ends. Germline V gene sequence: CDR1 GTSNPN, CDR2 SVGIG (reference sequence).

This clone occurred a few times. The chain recombines TRBV19 with TRBJ1-5; D is possibly TRBD1 (6 bases). The V gene's germline CDR1 is LNHDA and CDR2 SQIVND (reference sequence). V lost 6 bases to trimming and J lost 6 bases, with 18 bases between them. This CDR3 has 15 amino acids. CDR3 DNA sequence: TGTGCCAGTAGACTAACAGGGAAAGGGACTCAGCCCCAGCATTTT. It codes for CASRLTGKGTQPQHF.

This CDR3 is CASSSGTGGSEAFF. The CDR3 DNA is TGTGCCAGCAGCTCCGGGACAGGGGGATCTGAAGCTTTCTTT. The V gene is TRBV7-8, the J gene TRBJ1-1; 11 bases are a match to TRBD1. From germline, CDR1 is SGHVS and CDR2 FQNEAQ. V lost 4 bases to trimming and J lost 6 bases; unmatched junction nucleotides: 4. The CDR3 extends over 14 amino acids. The complete variable domain, with remaining parts taken from reference TRBV7-8 and TRBJ1-1, reads GAGVSQSPRYKVAKRGQDVALRCDPISGHVSLFWYQQALGQGPEFLTYFQNEAQLDKSGLPSDRFFAERPEGSVSTLKIQRTQQEDSAVYLCASSSGTGGSEAFFGQGTRLTVV.